This T cell receptor (beta chain) was observed in a study of blood T cell repertoires in COVID-19. At the level of the study: The origin of the acute and convalescent COVID-19 samples was the United States, Italy and Spain. PBMCs, B-cell-depleted T cells, or T cells provided the cDNA or gDNA that made up the material.

The CDR3 runs 15 residues. The ends were cut back, 4 bases at V and 4 bases at J, with 19 bases in the middle. Germline V gene lookup returns CDR1 GTSNPN and CDR2 SVGIG (reference sequence). In the original analysis: It was from reference gene primer amplification that nucleated cell counts were estimated. Data came from immunoSEQ multiplex PCR; TCRdb stores just in-frame clones and leaves some out. Clone size and the V and J calls come from that table; the DNA yielded D and trimming. The sample shows 65,000 to 85,000 clones, 80% to 90% of them seen only once. Material for sequencing was peripheral blood. The TCR originated in a man between 45 and 60 years old with acute or convalescent COVID-19. This rearrangement joins TRBV30 to TRBJ1-2; TRBD1 might be the D (6 bases). CDR3 coding DNA: TGTGCCTGGACCACCCCCAGGGGAATGCTCTATGGCTACACCTTC. It is translated as CAWTTPRGMLYGYTF.